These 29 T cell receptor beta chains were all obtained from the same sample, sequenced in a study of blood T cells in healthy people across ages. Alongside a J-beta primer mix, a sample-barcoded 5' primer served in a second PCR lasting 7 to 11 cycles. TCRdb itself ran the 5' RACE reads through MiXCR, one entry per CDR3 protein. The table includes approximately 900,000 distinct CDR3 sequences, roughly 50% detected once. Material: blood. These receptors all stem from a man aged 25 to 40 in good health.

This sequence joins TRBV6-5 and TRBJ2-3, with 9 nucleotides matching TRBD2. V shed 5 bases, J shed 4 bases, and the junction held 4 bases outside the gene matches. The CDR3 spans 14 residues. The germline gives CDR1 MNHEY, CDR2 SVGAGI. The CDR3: CASSPRTSADTQYF. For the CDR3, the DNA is TGTGCCAGCAGTCCGCGGACTAGCGCAGATACGCAGTATTTT.

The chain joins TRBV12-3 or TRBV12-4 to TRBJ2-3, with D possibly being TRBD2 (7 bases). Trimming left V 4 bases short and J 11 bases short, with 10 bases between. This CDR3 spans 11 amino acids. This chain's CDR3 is CASSWGGLQYF. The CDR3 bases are TGTGCCAGCAGTTGGGGGGGCCTGCAGTATTTT.

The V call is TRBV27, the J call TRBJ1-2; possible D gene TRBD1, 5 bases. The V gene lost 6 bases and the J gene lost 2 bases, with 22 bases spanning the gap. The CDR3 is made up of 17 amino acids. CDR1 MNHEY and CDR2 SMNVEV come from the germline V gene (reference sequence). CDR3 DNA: TGTGCCAGCAGCCCTTTGGTTGAGAGGGGCGCAAACTATGGCTACACCTTC. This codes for CASSPLVERGANYGYTF.

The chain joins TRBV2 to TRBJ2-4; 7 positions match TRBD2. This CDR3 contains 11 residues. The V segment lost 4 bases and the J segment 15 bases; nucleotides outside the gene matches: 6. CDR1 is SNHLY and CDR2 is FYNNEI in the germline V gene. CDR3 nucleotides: TGTGCCAGCAGTGTAGGTGGACTAGGGTACTTC. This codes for CASSVGGLGYF. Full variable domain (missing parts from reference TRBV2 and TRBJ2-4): EPEVTQTPSHQVTQMGQEVILRCVPISNHLYFYWYRQILGQKVEFLVSFYNNEISEKSEIFDDQFSVERPDGSNFTLKIRSTKLEDSAMYFCASSVGGLGYFGAGTRLSVL.

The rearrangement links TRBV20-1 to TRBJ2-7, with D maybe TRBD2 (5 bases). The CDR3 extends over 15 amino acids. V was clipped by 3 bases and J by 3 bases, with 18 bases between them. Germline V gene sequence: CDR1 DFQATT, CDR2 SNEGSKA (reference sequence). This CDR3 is CSASERAASYYEQYF. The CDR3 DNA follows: TGCAGTGCTAGCGAGAGGGCAGCGTCTTACTACGAGCAGTACTTC.

DNA for the CDR3: TGTGCCAGCAGTTTAAAGAGGGGGCAAGAGACCCAGTACTTC. Protein: CASSLKRGQETQYF. This chain connects TRBV27 to TRBJ2-5; TRBD1 is a possible D gene (6 bases). This CDR3 contains 14 residues. V lost 2 bases to trimming and J lost 2 bases, with 9 bases between them. The V gene's germline CDR1 is MNHEY and CDR2 SMNVEV (reference sequence).

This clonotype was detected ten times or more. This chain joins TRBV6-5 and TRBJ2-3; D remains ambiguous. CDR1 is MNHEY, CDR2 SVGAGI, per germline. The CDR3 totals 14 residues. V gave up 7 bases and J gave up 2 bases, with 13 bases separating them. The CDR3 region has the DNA TGTGCCAGCAAGGATAGGAGCTCCACAGATACGCAGTATTTT. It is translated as CASKDRSSTDTQYF.

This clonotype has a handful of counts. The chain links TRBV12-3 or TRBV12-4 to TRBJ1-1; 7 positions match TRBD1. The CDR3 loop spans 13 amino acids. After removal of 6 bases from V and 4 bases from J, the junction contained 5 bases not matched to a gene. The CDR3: CASRETGRTEAFF. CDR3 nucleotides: TGTGCCAGCAGAGAGACAGGGCGCACTGAAGCTTTCTTT.

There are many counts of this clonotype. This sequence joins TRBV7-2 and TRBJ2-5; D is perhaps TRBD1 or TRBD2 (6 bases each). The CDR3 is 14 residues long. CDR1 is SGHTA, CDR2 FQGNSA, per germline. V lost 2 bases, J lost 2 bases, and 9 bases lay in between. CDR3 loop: CASSLRRGQETQYF. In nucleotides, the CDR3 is TGTGCCAGCAGCTTAAGGAGGGGGCAAGAGACCCAGTACTTC.

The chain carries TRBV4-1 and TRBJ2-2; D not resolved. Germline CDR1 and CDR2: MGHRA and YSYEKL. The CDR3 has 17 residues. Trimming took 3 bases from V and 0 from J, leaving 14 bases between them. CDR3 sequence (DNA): TGCGCCAGCAGCCAGGACCGGACGCGTACGAACACCGGGGAGCTGTTTTTT. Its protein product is CASSQDRTRTNTGELFF.

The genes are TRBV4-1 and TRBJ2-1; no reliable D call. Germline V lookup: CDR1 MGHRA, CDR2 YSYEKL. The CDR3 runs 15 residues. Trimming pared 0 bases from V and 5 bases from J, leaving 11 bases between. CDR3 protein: CASSQDGLKDNEQFF. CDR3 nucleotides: TGCGCCAGCAGCCAAGATGGCCTGAAGGACAATGAGCAGTTCTTC.

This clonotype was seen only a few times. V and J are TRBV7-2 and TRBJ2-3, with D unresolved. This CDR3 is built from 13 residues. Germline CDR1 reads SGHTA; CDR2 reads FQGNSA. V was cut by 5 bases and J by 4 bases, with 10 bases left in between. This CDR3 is CASSQQLADTQYF. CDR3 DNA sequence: TGTGCCAGCAGCCAGCAACTTGCAGATACGCAGTATTTT.

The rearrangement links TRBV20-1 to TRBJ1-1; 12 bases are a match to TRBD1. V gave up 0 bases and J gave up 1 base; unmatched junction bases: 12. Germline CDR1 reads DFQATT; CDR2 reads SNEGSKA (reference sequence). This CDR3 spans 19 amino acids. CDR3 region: CSARDRGGTGGLSNTEAFF. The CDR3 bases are TGCAGTGCTAGAGATAGGGGGGGGACAGGGGGCCTCTCGAACACTGAAGCTTTCTTT.

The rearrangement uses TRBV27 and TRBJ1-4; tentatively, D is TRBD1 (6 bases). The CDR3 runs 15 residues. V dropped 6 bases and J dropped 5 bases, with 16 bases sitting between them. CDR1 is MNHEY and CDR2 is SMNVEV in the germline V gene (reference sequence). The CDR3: CASSSGQRRNEKLFF. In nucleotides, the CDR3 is TGTGCCAGCAGCTCCGGACAGCGAAGAAATGAAAAACTGTTTTTT.

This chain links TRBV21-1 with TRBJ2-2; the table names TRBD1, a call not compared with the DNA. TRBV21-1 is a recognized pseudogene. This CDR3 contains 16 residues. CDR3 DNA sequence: TGTGCCAGCAGCCCTTGGACAGGGGGGACGACCGGGGAGCTGTTTTTT. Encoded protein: CASSPWTGGTTGELFF.

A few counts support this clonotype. CDR3 amino acids: CSARLAWGQYF. CDR3 nucleotides: TGCAGTGCTAGACTGGCTTGGGGGCAGTACTTC. The chain uses TRBV20-1 and TRBJ2-7; D is uncertain. The CDR3 spans 11 residues. Germline loops: CDR1 DFQATT, CDR2 SNEGSKA (reference sequence). The ends were cut back, 2 bases at V and 9 bases at J, with 11 bases in the middle.

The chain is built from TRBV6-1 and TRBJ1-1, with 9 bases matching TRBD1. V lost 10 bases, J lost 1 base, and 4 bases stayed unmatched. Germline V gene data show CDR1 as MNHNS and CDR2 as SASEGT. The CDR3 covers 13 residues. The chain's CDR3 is CATGDRENTEAFF. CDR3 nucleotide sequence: TGTGCCACAGGGGACAGGGAGAACACTGAAGCTTTCTTT.

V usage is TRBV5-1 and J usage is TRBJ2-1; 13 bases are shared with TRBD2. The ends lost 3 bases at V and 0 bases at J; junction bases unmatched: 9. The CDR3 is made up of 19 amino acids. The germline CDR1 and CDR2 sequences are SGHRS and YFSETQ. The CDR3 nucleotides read TGCGCCAGCAGCTCCGAGACTAGCGGGGGGACTAGCTCCTACAATGAGCAGTTCTTC. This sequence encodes CASSSETSGGTSSYNEQFF. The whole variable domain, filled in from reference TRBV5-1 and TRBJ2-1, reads KAGVTQTPRYLIKTRGQQVTLSCSPISGHRSVSWYQQTPGQGLQFLFEYFSETQRNKGNFPGRFSGRQFSNSRSEMNVSTLELGDSALYLCASSSETSGGTSSYNEQFFGPGTRLTVL.

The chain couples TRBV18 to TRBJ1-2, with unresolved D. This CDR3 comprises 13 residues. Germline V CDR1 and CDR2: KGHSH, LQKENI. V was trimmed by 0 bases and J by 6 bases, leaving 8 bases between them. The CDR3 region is CASSPPHEDGYTF. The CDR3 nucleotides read TGTGCCAGCTCACCACCGCATGAAGATGGCTACACCTTC.

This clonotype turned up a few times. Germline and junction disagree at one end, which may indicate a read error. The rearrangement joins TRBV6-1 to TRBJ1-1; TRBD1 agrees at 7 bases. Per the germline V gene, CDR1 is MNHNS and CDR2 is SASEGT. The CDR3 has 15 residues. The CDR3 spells CASSEGTGSNTEAFF. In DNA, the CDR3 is TGTGCCAGCAGTGAAGGGACAGGATCGAACACCGAAGCTTTCTTT.

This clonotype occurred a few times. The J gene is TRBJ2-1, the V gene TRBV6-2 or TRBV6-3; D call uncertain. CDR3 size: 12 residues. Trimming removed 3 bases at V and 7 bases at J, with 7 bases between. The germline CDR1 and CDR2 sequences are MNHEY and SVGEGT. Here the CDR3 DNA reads TGTGCCAGCAGTTATCTATGGAATGAGCAGTTCTTC. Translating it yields CASSYLWNEQFF.

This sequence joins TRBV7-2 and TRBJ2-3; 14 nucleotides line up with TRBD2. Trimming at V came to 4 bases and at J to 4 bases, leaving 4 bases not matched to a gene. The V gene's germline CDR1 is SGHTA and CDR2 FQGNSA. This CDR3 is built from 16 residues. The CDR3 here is CASSSGTSGGADTQYF. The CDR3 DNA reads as TGTGCCAGCAGCTCCGGGACTAGCGGGGGTGCAGATACGCAGTATTTT.

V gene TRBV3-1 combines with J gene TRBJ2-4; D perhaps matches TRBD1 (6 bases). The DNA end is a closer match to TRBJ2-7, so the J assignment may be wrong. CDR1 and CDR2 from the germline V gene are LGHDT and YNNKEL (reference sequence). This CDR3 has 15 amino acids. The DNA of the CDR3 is TGTGCCAGCAAATCTAAAAGTGGCAGGGGAAACGAGCAGTACTTC. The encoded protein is CASKSKSGRGNEQYF.

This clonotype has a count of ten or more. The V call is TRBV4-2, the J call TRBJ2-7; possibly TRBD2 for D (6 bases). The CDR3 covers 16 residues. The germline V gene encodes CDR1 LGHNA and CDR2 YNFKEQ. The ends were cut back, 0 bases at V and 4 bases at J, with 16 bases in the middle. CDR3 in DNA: TGTGCCAGCAGCCAAGATGGGGCGGGGAGAAATTACGAGCAGTACTTC. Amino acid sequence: CASSQDGAGRNYEQYF.

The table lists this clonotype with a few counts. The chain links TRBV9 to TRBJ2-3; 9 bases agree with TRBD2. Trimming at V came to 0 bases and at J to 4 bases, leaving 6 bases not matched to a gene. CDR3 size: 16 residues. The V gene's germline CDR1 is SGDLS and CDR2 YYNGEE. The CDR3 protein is CASSVGLAGSPDTQYF. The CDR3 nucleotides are TGTGCCAGCAGCGTAGGGCTAGCGGGGAGTCCAGATACGCAGTATTTT. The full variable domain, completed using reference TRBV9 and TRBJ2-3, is DSGVTQTPKHLITATGQRVTLRCSPRSGDLSVYWYQQSLDQGLQFLIQYYNGEERAKGNILERFSAQQFPDLHSELNLSSLELGDSALYFCASSVGLAGSPDTQYFGPGTRLTVL.

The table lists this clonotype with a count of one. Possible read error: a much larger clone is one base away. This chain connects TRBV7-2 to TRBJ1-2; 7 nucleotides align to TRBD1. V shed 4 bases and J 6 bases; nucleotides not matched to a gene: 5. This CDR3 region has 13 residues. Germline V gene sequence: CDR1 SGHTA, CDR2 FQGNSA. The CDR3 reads CASSSVQGDGYTF. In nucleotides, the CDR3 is TGTGCCAGCAGCTCAGTCCAGGGGGATGGCTACACCTTC.

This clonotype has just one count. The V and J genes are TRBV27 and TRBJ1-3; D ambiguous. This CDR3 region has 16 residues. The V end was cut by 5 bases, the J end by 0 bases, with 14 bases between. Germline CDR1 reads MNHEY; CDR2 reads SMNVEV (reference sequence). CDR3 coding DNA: TGTGCCAGCAGTCCCCGGCGGTCGAGCTCTGGAAACACCATATATTTT. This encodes CASSPRRSSSGNTIYF.

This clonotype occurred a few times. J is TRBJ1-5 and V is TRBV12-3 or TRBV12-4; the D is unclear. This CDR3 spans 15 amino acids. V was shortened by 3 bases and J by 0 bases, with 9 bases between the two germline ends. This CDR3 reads CASSFNGVSNQPQHF. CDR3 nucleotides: TGTGCCAGCAGTTTCAACGGAGTTAGCAATCAGCCCCAGCATTTT.

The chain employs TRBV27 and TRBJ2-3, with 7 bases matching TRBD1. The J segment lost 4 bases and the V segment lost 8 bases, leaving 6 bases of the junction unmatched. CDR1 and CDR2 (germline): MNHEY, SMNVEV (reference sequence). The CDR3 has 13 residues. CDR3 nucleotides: TGTGCCAGCCGCCTGACAGGGTCAGATACGCAGTATTTT. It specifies CASRLTGSDTQYF.